The sample holds many counts of the clone carrying this T cell receptor (beta chain). Unique molecular identifiers were used in preparing the TCRbeta library. TCRdb re-analysed the PCR reads in MiXCR, keeping a single row per CDR3 protein. The table has roughly 590,000 distinct CDR3 sequences, over 15% seen once. This sample stems from a study of T-cell reconstitution after alpha-beta-depleted transplantation in children. The CDR3 loop spans 15 amino acids. Germline V gene data show CDR1 as DFQATT and CDR2 as SNEGSKA (reference sequence). V was clipped by 3 bases and J by 8 bases, with 19 bases between them.

This rearrangement joins TRBV20-1 to TRBJ1-4; a weak D match, TRBD1 (6 bases). The receptor was derived from a human donor who donated a stem cell graft to a child with acute myeloid leukemia. The starting material was PBMCs from the stem cell graft donor, obtained from the stem cell graft. The DNA for the CDR3 is TGCAGTGCTAGTCCCGCCGGGGGCGCCGGGGAAAAACTGTTTTTT. Amino acids: CSASPAGGAGEKLFF.